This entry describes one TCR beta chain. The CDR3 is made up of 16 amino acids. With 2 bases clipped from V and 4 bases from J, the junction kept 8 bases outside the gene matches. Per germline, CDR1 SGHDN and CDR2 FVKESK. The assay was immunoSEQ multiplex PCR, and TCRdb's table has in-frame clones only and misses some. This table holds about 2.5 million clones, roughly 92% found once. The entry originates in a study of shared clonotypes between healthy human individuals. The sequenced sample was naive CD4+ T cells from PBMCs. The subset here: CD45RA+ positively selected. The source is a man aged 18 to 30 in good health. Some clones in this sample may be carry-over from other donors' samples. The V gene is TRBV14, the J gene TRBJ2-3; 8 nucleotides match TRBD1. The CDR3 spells CASSQSPGQVADTQYF. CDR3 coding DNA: TGTGCCAGCAGCCAATCACCGGGACAGGTCGCAGATACGCAGTATTTT.